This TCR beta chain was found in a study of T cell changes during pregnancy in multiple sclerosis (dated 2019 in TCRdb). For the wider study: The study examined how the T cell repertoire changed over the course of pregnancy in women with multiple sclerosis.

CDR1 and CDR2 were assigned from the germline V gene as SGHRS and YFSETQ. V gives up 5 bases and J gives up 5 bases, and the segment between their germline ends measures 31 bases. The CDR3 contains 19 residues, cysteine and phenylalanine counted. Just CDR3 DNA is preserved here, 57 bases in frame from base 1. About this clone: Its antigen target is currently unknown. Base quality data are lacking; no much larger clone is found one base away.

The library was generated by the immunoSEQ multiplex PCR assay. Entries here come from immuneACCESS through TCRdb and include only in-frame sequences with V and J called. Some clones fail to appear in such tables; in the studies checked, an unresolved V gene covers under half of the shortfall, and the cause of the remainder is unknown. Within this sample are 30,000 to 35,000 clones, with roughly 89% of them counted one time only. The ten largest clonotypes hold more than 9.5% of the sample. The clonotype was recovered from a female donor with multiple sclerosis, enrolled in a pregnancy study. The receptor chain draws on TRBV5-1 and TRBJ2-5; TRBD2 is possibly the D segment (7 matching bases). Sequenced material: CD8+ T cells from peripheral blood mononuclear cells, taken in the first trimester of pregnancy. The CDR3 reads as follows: CASSLKGLPNEGGWETQYF. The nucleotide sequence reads TGCGCCAGCAGTCTGAAGGGTCTCCCGAACGAGGGGGGGTGGGAGACCCAGTACTTC.